Here is one TCR beta chain with its context. This entry belongs to a study of blood T cell repertoires in COVID-19. Measured with immunoSEQ multiplex PCR; TCRdb has only the in-frame clones, and not every one. The table has under 250,000 clones, around 81% seen once. The CDR3 length is 14 residues. The V segment lost 10 bases and the J segment 2 bases; nucleotides outside the gene matches: 10. Germline CDR1 LNHDA, CDR2 SQIVND (reference sequence). Sequenced material: peripheral blood. The genes are TRBV19 and TRBJ2-7, with 8 bases aligning to TRBD1. The TCR comes from a human donor in a cohort sampled during active COVID-19. The CDR3 bases are TGTGCCACCCAACGGCAGACAGGGGCCTACGAGCAGTACTTC. It specifies CATQRQTGAYEQYF. Using reference TRBV19 and TRBJ2-7 for the parts outside the CDR3, the full variable domain is DGGITQSPKYLFRKEGQNVTLSCEQNLNHDAMYWYRQDPGQGLRLIYYSQIVNDFQKGDIAEGYSVSREKKESFPLTVTSAQKNPTAFYLCATQRQTGAYEQYFGPGTRLTVT.